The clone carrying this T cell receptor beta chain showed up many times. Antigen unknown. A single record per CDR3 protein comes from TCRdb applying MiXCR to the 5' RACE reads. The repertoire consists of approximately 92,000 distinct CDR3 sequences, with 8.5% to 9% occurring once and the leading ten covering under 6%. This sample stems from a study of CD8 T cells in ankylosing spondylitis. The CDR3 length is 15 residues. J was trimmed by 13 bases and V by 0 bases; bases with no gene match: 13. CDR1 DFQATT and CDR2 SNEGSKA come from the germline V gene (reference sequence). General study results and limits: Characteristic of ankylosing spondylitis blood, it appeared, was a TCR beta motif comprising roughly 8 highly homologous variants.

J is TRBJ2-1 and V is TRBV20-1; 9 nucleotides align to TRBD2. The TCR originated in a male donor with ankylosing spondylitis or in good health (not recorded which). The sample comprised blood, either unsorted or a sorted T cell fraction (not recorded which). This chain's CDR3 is CSARDDSGSGGPQFF. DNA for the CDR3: TGCAGTGCTAGAGATGATTCTGGTAGCGGGGGCCCACAGTTCTTC.